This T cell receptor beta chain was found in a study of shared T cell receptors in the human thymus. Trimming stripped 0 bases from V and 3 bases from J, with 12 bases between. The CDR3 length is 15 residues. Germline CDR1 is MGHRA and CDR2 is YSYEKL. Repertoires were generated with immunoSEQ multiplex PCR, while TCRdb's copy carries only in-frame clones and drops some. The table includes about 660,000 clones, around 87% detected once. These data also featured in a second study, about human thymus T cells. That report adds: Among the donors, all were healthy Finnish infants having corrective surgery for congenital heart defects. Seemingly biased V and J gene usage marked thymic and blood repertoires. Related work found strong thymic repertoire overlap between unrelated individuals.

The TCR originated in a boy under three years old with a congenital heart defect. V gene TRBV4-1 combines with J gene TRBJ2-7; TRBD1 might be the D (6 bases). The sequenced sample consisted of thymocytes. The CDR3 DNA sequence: TGCGCCAGCAGCCAAGAGACAGGCGCTTGCTACGAGCAGTACTTC. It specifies CASSQETGACYEQYF.